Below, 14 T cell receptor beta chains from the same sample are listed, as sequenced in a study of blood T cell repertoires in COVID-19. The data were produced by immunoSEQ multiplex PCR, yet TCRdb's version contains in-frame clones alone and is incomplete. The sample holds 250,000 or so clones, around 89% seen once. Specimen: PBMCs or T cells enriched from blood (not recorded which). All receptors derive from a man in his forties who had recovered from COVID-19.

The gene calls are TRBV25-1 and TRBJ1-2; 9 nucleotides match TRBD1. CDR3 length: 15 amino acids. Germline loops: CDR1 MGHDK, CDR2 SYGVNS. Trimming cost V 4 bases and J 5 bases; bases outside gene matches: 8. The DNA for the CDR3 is TGTGCCAGCAGTGCCCTCGGACAGGGGTTTTATGGCTACACCTTC. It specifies CASSALGQGFYGYTF.

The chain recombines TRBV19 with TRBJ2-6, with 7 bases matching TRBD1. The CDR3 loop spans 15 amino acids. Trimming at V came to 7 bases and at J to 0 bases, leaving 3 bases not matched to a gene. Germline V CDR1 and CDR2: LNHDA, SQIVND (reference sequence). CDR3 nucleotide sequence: TGTGCCAGTACGGGACAGAACTCTGGGGCCAACGTCCTGACTTTC. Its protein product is CASTGQNSGANVLTF.

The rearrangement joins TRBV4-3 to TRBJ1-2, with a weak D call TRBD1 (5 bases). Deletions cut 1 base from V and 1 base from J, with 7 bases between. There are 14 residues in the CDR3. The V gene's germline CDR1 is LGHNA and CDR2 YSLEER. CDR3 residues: CASSQVGLNYGYTF. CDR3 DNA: TGCGCCAGCAGCCAAGTGGGACTTAACTATGGCTACACCTTC.

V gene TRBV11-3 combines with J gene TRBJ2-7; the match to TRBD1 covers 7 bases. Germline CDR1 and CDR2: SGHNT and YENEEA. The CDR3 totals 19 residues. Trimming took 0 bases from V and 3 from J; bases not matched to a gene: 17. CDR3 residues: CASSLDSPGQSSWHYEQYF. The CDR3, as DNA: TGTGCCAGCAGCTTAGACTCACCGGGACAGAGCTCTTGGCACTACGAGCAGTACTTC.

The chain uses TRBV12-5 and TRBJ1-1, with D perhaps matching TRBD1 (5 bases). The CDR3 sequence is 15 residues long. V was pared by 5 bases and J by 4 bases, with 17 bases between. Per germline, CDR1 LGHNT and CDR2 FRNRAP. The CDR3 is CASGAGDGIGTEAFF. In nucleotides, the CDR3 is TGTGCTAGTGGTGCGGGGGACGGGATAGGCACTGAAGCTTTCTTT.

CDR3 loop: CASSDLRTGLTGELFF. The DNA of the CDR3 is TGTGCCAGCAGTGACCTCCGGACAGGGCTCACCGGGGAGCTGTTTTTT. The V and J genes are TRBV28 and TRBJ2-2; 8 bases map to TRBD1. The length of the CDR3 is 16 residues. CDR1 and CDR2 (germline): MDHEN, SYDVKM. The V gene end was trimmed by 5 bases and the J gene end by 4 bases; junction bases not matched to a gene: 9.

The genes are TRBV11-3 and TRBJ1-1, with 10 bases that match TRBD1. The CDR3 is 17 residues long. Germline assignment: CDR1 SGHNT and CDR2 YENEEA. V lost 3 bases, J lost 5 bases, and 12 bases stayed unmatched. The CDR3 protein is CASSFIASTGGLTEAFF. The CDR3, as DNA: TGTGCCAGCAGCTTCATTGCTTCGACAGGGGGCCTGACTGAAGCTTTCTTT.

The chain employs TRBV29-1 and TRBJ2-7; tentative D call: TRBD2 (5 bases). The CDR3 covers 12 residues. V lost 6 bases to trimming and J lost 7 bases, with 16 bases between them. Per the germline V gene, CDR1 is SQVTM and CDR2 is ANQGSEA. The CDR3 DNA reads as TGCAGCGTAGGCTACGTTACGGGAGAGCAGTACTTC. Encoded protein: CSVGYVTGEQYF.

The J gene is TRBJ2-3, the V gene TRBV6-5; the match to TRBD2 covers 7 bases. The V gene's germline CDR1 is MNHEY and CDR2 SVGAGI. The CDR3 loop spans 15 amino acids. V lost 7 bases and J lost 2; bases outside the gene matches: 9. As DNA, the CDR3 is TGTGCCAGCACACGGAGGGCGGGAGCCACAGATACGCAGTATTTT. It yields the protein CASTRRAGATDTQYF.

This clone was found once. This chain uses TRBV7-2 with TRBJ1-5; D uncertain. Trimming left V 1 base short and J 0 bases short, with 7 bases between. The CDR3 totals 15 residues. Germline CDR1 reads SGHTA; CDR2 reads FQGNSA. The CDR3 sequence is CASSLDTDSNQPQHF. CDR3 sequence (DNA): TGTGCCAGCAGCTTAGACACCGATAGCAATCAGCCCCAGCATTTT.

CDR3 in amino acids: CSVGRGFGTEAFF. CDR3 in DNA: TGCAGCGTTGGCCGAGGTTTTGGCACTGAAGCTTTCTTT. The rearrangement uses TRBV29-1 and TRBJ1-1; D is undetermined. This CDR3 is 13 amino acids long. V lost 4 bases, J lost 4 bases, and 13 bases lay in between. In germline, CDR1 is SQVTM, CDR2 ANQGSEA.

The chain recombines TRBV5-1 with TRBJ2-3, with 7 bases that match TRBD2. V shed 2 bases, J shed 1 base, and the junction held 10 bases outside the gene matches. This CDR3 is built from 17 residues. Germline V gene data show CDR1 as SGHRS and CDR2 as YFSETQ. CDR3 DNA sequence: TGCGCCAGCAGCTTTCGCGCTGGGGAGGGGCGCACAGATACGCAGTATTTT. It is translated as CASSFRAGEGRTDTQYF.

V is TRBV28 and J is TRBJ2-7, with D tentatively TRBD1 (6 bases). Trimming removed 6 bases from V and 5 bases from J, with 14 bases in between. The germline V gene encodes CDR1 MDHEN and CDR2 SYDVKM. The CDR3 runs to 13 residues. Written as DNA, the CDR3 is TGTGCCAGCAGAAGAACAGGGATAAACGAGCAGTACTTC. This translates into CASRRTGINEQYF.

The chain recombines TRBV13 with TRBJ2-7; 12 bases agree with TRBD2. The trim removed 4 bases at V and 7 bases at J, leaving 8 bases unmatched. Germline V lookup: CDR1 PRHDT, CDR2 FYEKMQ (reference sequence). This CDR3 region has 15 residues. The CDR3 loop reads CASSSLAGGDREQYF. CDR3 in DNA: TGTGCCAGCAGCTCCCTAGCGGGGGGGGACCGGGAGCAGTACTTC.